This TCR beta chain appears in the sequencing data of a study of blood T cell repertoires in COVID-19. Overall study context: Sites in the United States, Italy and Spain provided acute and convalescent COVID-19 samples. Sample material is recorded as cDNA or gDNA derived from T cells, B-cell-depleted T cells, or PBMCs.

Produced via immunoSEQ multiplex PCR; TCRdb's table is partial and in-frame only. The sample lists about 110,000 clones, approximately 80% occurring once. This CDR3 region has 15 residues. Between the trimmed V and J ends, which lost 2 bases and 0 bases, there was a span of 8 bases. The germline CDR1 and CDR2 sequences are SGDLS and YYNGEE. The sequence was collected from an older woman with acute or convalescent COVID-19. The specimen was peripheral blood. The chain uses TRBV9 and TRBJ2-2; D is unclear. CDR3 nucleotide sequence: TGTGCCAGCAGCGTCCAGGAAACGAACACCGGGGAGCTGTTTTTT. Amino acid sequence: CASSVQETNTGELFF.